Sequencing of this TCR beta chain was carried out in a study of response to subunit inactivated influenza vaccine. Study-wide points: Each seasonal influenza vaccination recruits few new T cells, the authors suggested.

The germline gives CDR1 MDHEN, CDR2 SYDVKM. Deletions cut 2 bases from V and 4 bases from J, with 12 bases between. The CDR3 length is 14 residues. A word on this clonotype: Its antigen is unknown.

TCRdb reanalysed the RT-PCR reads using MiXCR and keeps one entry per CDR3 protein. The sample carries 170,000 or so distinct CDR3 sequences, roughly 10% recorded once. The chain is built from TRBV28 and TRBJ2-7; a possible D gene is TRBD2 (6 bases). The source was CD8+ T cells sorted from PBMCs, collected approximately 25 months after vaccination. The source of this sequence is a man between 50 and 75 years old who received an inactivated influenza vaccine. The DNA of the CDR3 is TGTGCCAGCAGTTTACTTGCGGGGAGGTACGAGCAGTACTTC. Translating gives CASSLLAGRYEQYF.